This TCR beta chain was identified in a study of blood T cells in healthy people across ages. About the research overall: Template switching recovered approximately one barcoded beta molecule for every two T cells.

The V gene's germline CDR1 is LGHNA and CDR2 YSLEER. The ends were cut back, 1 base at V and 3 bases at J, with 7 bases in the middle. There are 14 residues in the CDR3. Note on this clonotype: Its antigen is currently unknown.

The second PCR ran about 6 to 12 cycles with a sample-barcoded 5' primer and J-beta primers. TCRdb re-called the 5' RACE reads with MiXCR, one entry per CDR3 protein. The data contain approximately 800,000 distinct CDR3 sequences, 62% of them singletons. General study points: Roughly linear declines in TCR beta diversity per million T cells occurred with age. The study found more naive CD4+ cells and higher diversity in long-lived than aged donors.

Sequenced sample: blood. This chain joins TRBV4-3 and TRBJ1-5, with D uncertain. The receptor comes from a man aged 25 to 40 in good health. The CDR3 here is CASSQGLYNQPQHF. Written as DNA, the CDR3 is TGCGCCAGCAGCCAAGGACTGTACAATCAGCCCCAGCATTTT.